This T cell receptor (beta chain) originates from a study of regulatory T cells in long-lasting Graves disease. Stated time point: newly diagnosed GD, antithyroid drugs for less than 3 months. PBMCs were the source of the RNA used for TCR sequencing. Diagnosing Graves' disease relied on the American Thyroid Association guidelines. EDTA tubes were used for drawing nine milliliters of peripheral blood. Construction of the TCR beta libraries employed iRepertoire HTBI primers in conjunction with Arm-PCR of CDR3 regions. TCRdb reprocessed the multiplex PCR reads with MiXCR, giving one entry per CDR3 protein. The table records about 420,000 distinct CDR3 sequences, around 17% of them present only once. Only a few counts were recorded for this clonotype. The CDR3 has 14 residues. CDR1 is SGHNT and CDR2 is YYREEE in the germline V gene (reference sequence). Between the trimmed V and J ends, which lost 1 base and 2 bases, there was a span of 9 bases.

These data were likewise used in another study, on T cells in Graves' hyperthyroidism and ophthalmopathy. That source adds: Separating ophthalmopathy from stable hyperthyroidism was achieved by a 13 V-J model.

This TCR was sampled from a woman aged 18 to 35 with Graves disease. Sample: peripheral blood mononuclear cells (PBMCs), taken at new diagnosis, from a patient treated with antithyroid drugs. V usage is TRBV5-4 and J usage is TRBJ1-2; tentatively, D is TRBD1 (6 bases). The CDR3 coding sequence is TGTGCCAGCAGCTTGCGGACAGCGAACTATGGCTACACCTTC. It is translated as CASSLRTANYGYTF.